The present entry profiles one T cell receptor (beta chain) with its context. These data belong to a study of blood T cell repertoires in COVID-19. For the study at large: COVID-19 samples from acute and convalescent phases originated in the United States, Italy and Spain. The analysed material was cDNA or gDNA that came from T cells, B-cell-depleted T cells, or PBMCs.

Per the original methods: Reference gene primer amplification gave nucleated cell count estimates. Produced via immunoSEQ multiplex PCR; TCRdb's table is partial and in-frame only. V, J and clone size were drawn from that table, and D and trimming were deduced from the DNA. The top ten clones hold around 1.4% of a sample with hundreds of thousands of clones, about nine tenths of them seen once. The origin of this receptor is a woman younger than 45 with active or convalescent COVID-19. Sequenced material: peripheral blood.

The CDR3 loop reads CASSERTGGFSPLHF. CDR3 nucleotide sequence: TGTGCCAGCAGCGAACGGACAGGGGGCTTTTCACCCCTCCACTTT. This chain uses TRBV7-6 with TRBJ1-6, with TRBD1 matching 11 bases. With 5 bases clipped from V and 9 bases from J, the junction kept 6 bases outside the gene matches. The CDR3 length is 15 residues. In germline, CDR1 is SGHVS, CDR2 FNYEAQ.